Ten or more counts support the clone carrying this T cell receptor beta chain. The antigen remains undetermined. From the 5' RACE reads, TCRdb called clonotypes with MiXCR, one entry per CDR3 protein. Altogether some 260,000 distinct CDR3 sequences are present, around 15% being singletons, with the ten largest covering approximately 8.8%. The data stem from a study of identical twins. Points from the study as a whole: Carriage of fewer insertions was seen in abundant cord blood beta clonotypes, whereas memory repertoires showed none.

The V gene's germline CDR1 is SGHTA and CDR2 FQGNSA. Unmatched junction bases numbered 5, after V lost 3 bases and J lost 4 bases. This CDR3 is built from 14 residues. V gene TRBV7-2 combines with J gene TRBJ2-5, with TRBD1 matching 7 bases. The source material was memory (CD45RO+) T cells sorted from blood. This TCR was recovered from a woman between 18 and 29 years old in good health. The CDR3 DNA reads as TGTGCCAGCAGCTTGGGGGACAGAAGAGAGACCCAGTACTTC. Translated: CASSLGDRRETQYF.